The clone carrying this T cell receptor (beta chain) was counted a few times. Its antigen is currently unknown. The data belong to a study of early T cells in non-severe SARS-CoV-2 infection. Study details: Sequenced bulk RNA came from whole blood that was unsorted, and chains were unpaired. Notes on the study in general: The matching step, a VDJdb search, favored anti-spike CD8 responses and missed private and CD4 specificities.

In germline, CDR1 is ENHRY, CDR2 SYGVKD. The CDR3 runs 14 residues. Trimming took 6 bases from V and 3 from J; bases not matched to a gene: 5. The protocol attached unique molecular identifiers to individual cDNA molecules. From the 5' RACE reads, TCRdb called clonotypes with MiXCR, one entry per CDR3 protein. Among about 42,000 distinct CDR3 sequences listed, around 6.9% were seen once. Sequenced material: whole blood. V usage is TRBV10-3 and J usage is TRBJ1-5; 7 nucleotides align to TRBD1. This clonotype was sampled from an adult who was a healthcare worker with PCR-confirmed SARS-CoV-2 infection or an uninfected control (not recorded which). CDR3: CAISRDSINQPQHF. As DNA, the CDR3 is TGTGCCATCAGCCGGGACAGCATCAATCAGCCCCAGCATTTT.